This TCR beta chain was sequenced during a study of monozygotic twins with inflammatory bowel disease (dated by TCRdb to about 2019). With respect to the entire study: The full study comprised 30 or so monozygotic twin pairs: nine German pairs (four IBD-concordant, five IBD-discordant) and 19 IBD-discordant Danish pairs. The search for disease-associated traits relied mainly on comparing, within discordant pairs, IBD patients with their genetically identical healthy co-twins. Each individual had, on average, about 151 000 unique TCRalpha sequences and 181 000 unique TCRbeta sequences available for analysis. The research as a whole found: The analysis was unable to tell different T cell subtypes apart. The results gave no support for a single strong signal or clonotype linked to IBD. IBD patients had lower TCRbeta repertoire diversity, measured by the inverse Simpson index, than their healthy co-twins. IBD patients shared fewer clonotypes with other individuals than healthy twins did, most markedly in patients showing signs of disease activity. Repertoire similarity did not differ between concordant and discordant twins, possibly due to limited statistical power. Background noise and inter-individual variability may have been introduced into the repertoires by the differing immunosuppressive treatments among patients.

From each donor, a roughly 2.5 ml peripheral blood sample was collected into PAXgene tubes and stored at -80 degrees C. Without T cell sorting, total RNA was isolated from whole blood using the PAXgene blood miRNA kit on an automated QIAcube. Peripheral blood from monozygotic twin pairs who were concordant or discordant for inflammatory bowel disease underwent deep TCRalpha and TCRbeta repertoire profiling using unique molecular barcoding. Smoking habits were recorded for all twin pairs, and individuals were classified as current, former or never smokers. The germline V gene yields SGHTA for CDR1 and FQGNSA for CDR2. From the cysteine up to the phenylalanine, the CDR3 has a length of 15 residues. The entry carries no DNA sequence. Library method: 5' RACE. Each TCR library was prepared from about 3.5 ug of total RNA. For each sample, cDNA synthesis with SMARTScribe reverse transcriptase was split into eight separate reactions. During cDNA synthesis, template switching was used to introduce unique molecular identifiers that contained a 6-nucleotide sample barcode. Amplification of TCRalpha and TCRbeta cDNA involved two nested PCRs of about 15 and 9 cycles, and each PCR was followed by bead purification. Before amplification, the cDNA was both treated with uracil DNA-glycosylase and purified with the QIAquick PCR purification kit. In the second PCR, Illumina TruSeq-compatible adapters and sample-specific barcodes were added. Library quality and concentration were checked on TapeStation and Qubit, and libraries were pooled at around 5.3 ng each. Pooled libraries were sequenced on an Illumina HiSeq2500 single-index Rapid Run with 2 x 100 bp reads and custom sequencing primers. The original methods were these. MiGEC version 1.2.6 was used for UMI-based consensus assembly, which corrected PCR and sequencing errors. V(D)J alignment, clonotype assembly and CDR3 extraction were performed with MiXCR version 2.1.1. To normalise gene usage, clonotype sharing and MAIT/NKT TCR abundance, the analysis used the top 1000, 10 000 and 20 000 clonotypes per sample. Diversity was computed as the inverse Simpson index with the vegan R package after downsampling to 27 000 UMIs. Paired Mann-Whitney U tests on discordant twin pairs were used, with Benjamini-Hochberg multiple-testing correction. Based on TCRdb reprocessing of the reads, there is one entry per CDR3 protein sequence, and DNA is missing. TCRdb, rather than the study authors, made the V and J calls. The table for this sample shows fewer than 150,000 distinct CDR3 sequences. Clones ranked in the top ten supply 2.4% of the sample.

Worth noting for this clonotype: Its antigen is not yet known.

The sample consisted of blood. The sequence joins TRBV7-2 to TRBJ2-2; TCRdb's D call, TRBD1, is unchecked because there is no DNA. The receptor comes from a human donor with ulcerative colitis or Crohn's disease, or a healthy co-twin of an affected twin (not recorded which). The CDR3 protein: CASSSGLLNTGELFF.